The 27 T cell receptor beta chains below come from one sample, sequenced in a study of blood T cell repertoires in COVID-19. Libraries were prepared by immunoSEQ multiplex PCR; TCRdb keeps only in-frame clonotypes and omits some of them. The sample gives over 25,000 clones, 65% to 90% of which show up once; approximately 16% is in the top ten. The sample taken for sequencing was peripheral blood. Receptors were obtained from a woman aged 55-75 years with active COVID-19.

J is TRBJ1-2 and V is TRBV19; TRBD1 matches 7 bases. The CDR3 totals 13 residues. V lost 4 bases and J lost 1; bases outside the gene matches: 0. Germline V CDR1 and CDR2: LNHDA, SQIVND (reference sequence). The CDR3 region has the DNA TGTGCCAGTAGTAGGGACAGTAACTATGGCTACACCTTC. Translated, it gives CASSRDSNYGYTF.

This chain uses TRBV9 with TRBJ2-2; 7 bases line up with TRBD1. The CDR3 consists of 14 residues. V lost 4 bases and J lost 5; bases outside the gene matches: 5. The germline V gene has CDR1 SGDLS and CDR2 YYNGEE. CDR3 loop: CASSPPRGTGELFF. CDR3 nucleotides: TGTGCCAGCAGCCCCCCCAGGGGGACCGGGGAGCTGTTTTTT.

V gene TRBV5-6 combines with J gene TRBJ1-1; D not certain. The germline V and J ends were trimmed by 4 bases and 1 base, with 8 bases remaining between them. Germline-derived CDR1 and CDR2 are SGHDT and YYEEEE. The length of the CDR3 is 13 residues. CDR3 sequence reads: CASSPTGNTEAFF. CDR3 nucleotide sequence: TGTGCCAGCAGCCCCACCGGGAACACTGAAGCTTTCTTT.

This clone came up once. The chain has TRBV12-3 or TRBV12-4 and TRBJ1-1; D ambiguous. This CDR3 contains 12 residues. Trimming stripped 2 bases from V and 3 bases from J, with 4 bases between. The DNA of the CDR3 is TGTGCCAGCAGTTTACGGGACACTGAAGCTTTCTTT. Translating it yields CASSLRDTEAFF.

J is TRBJ2-1 and V is TRBV18; 9 nucleotides line up with TRBD2. Germline V lookup: CDR1 KGHSH, CDR2 LQKENI. This CDR3 spans 14 amino acids. After removal of 9 bases from V and 3 bases from J, the junction contained 6 bases not matched to a gene. The CDR3 DNA sequence: TGTGCCAGTCTAGCGGGGACGGTCTACAATGAGCAGTTCTTC. Translated, it gives CASLAGTVYNEQFF.

The rearrangement links TRBV7-6 to TRBJ2-1; no firm D call. V shed 1 base and J shed 3 bases, with 10 bases lying between them. From germline, CDR1 is SGHVS and CDR2 FNYEAQ. The CDR3 is 15 amino acids. CDR3 region: CASSLVVSFYNEQFF. In DNA, the CDR3 is TGTGCCAGCAGCTTAGTAGTGTCCTTCTACAATGAGCAGTTCTTC.

V usage is TRBV3-1 (or the pseudogene TRBV3-2) and J usage is TRBJ2-7; 7 nucleotides agree with TRBD2. The CDR3 loop spans 13 amino acids. V shed 4 bases, J shed 4 bases, and the junction held 4 bases outside the gene matches. Per the germline V gene, CDR1 is LGHDT and CDR2 is YNNKEL (reference sequence). The CDR3 protein is CASSLSGGYEQYF. The CDR3 DNA follows: TGTGCCAGCAGCCTCTCCGGGGGGTACGAGCAGTACTTC.

The genes are TRBV18 and TRBJ1-1; no reliable D call. The germline V gene has CDR1 KGHSH and CDR2 LQKENI. The V gene lost 3 bases and the J gene lost 3 bases, with 11 bases spanning the gap. This CDR3 has 14 residues. This CDR3 is CASSPPADYTEAFF. The CDR3 nucleotides read TGTGCCAGCTCACCCCCCGCGGACTACACTGAAGCTTTCTTT.

The chain carries TRBV3-1 (or the pseudogene TRBV3-2) and TRBJ2-3; D gene ambiguous. Germline V CDR1 and CDR2: LGHDT, YNNKEL (reference sequence). Trimming took off 2 bases at V and 4 bases at J, with 7 bases between the two ends. CDR3 length: 13 amino acids. DNA of the CDR3: TGTGCCAGCAGCCAATCACTATCAGATACGCAGTATTTT. This translates into CASSQSLSDTQYF.

This clone has more than one count but fewer than ten. The chain has TRBV12-3 or TRBV12-4 and TRBJ2-7; D remains unclear. V was clipped by 2 bases and J by 3 bases, with 8 bases between them. CDR3 length: 13 residues. The CDR3 coding sequence is TGTGCCAGCAGTTTAATACAAAGCTACGAGCAGTACTTC. It encodes CASSLIQSYEQYF.

This clone was seen more than once but under ten times. CDR3 sequence reads: CASSPLGTGTSYEQYF. The CDR3 DNA follows: TGTGCCAGCAGCCCTTTGGGGACAGGGACGTCCTACGAGCAGTACTTC. J is TRBJ2-7 and V is TRBV5-6; 9 bases map to TRBD1. Germline V gives CDR1 SGHDT, CDR2 YYEEEE. V lost 4 bases and J lost 1; bases outside the gene matches: 9. CDR3 length equals 16 residues.

Written as DNA, the CDR3 is TGCGCCAGCAGCCCGGGTTTGATTAGCGGGAGCTACGAGCAGTACTTC. This translates into CASSPGLISGSYEQYF. V gene TRBV5-1 combines with J gene TRBJ2-7; 9 nucleotides align to TRBD2. Trimming cost V 4 bases and J 3 bases; bases outside gene matches: 11. This CDR3 has 16 amino acids. Germline CDR1 and CDR2: SGHRS and YFSETQ.

The genes are TRBV7-3 and TRBJ2-2; 9 bases are shared with TRBD1. V gave up 5 bases and J gave up 4 bases; unmatched junction bases: 11. CDR1 SGHTA and CDR2 FQGTGA come from the germline V gene. This CDR3 spans 17 amino acids. The CDR3 loop reads CASSPTGIQGATGELFF. The DNA of the CDR3 is TGTGCCAGCAGCCCCACGGGCATACAGGGGGCCACCGGGGAGCTGTTTTTT.

The V gene is TRBV5-6, the J gene TRBJ2-7; weak D call: TRBD2 (6 bases). V shed 4 bases and J shed 2 bases, with 16 bases lying between them. The CDR3 is 15 amino acids. Germline-derived CDR1 and CDR2 are SGHDT and YYEEEE. The DNA for the CDR3 is TGTGCCAGCAGCCGAGTTCCTAGCGCAGCCTACGAGCAGTACTTC. It translates to CASSRVPSAAYEQYF.

Note on this clone: Mismatch with germline at one junction end may stem from a read error. The rearrangement uses TRBV19 and TRBJ2-3; TRBD1 is a possible D gene (5 bases). The CDR3 totals 15 residues. The germline V gene has CDR1 LNHDA and CDR2 SQIVND (reference sequence). CDR3 region: CASSIDRVSTYTQYF. The CDR3 DNA reads as TGTGCCAGTAGTATAGACAGGGTGTCCACATATACGCAGTATTTT.

V is TRBV9 and J is TRBJ2-1; D is uncertain. Between the trimmed V and J ends, which lost 3 bases and 7 bases, there was a span of 8 bases. Per the germline V gene, CDR1 is SGDLS and CDR2 is YYNGEE. CDR3 length: 12 amino acids. The CDR3 region has the DNA TGTGCCAGCAGCGCGCGCAGGAATGAGCAGTTCTTC. Its translation: CASSARRNEQFF. The full variable domain, with the rest looked up from reference TRBV9 and TRBJ2-1, is DSGVTQTPKHLITATGQRVTLRCSPRSGDLSVYWYQQSLDQGLQFLIQYYNGEERAKGNILERFSAQQFPDLHSELNLSSLELGDSALYFCASSARRNEQFFGPGTRLTVL.

This clone was counted between two and nine times. The chain couples TRBV5-8 to TRBJ1-6; 8 positions match TRBD1. The CDR3 spans 16 residues. The V and J ends lost 0 bases and 9 bases, in that order; junction bases with no gene match: 8. The germline V gene has CDR1 SGHTS and CDR2 YDEGEE. The CDR3 bases are TGTGCCAGCAGCTTGGGGGTGCAGGGGGCGAGTTCACCCCTCCACTTT. Protein product: CASSLGVQGASSPLHF. The whole variable domain, remainder taken from reference TRBV5-8 and TRBJ1-6, is EAGVTQSPTHLIKTRGQQATLRCSPISGHTSVYWYQQALGLGLQFLLWYDEGEERNRGNFPPRFSGRQFPNYSSELNVNALELEDSALYLCASSLGVQGASSPLHFGNGTRLTVT.

Details on this clone: The identical CDR3 is also encoded by other nucleotide sequences in the sample. The chain combines TRBV7-3 with TRBJ2-7, with D tentatively TRBD1 (6 bases). This CDR3 is 15 amino acids long. Germline assignment: CDR1 SGHTA and CDR2 FQGTGA. The ends were cut back, 2 bases at V and 2 bases at J, with 13 bases in the middle. CDR3 bases: TGTGCCAGCAGCTTATTAGGGCAGGGGACCTACGAGCAGTACTTC. It yields the protein CASSLLGQGTYEQYF.

J is TRBJ1-1 and V is TRBV6-5; TRBD1 might be the D (5 bases). The germline V and J ends were trimmed by 2 bases and 3 bases, with 10 bases remaining between them. Germline V gene data show CDR1 as MNHEY and CDR2 as SVGAGI. The CDR3 spans 14 residues. The CDR3 nucleotides are TGTGCCAGCAGTTACACCGACAGCTACACTGAAGCTTTCTTT. Its translation is CASSYTDSYTEAFF.

This chain connects TRBV5-1 to TRBJ2-1, with 7 bases fitting TRBD2. The V gene end was trimmed by 0 bases and the J gene end by 7 bases; junction bases not matched to a gene: 7. Germline V lookup: CDR1 SGHRS, CDR2 YFSETQ. The CDR3 sequence is 15 residues long. CDR3 protein: CASSLEGGLGNEQFF. As DNA, the CDR3 is TGCGCCAGCAGCTTGGAGGGAGGACTAGGGAATGAGCAGTTCTTC. The whole variable domain, filled in from reference TRBV5-1 and TRBJ2-1, reads KAGVTQTPRYLIKTRGQQVTLSCSPISGHRSVSWYQQTPGQGLQFLFEYFSETQRNKGNFPGRFSGRQFSNSRSEMNVSTLELGDSALYLCASSLEGGLGNEQFFGPGTRLTVL.

The chain carries TRBV2 and TRBJ2-1; D possibly corresponds to TRBD2 (7 bases). Trimming left V 2 bases short and J 6 bases short, with 11 bases between. CDR1 and CDR2 from the germline V gene are SNHLY and FYNNEI. The CDR3 totals 14 residues. The CDR3 loop is CASSESRGGNEQFF. CDR3 DNA sequence: TGTGCCAGCAGTGAATCAAGGGGGGGCAATGAGCAGTTCTTC.

The CDR3 is CASSRGLAGVDNEQFF. The CDR3 DNA reads as TGCGCCAGCAGCCGGGGACTAGCGGGAGTCGACAATGAGCAGTTCTTC. The genes are TRBV4-1 and TRBJ2-1; 14 bases fit TRBD2. In germline, CDR1 is MGHRA, CDR2 YSYEKL. With V trimmed by 4 bases and J by 5 bases, 4 bases remained unmatched. The CDR3 totals 16 residues.

J is TRBJ2-7 and V is TRBV20-1; tentative D call: TRBD1 (5 bases). Looked up from germline, CDR1 is DFQATT and CDR2 is SNEGSKA (reference sequence). With 3 bases removed from V and 7 bases from J, the gap between germline ends came to 16 bases. The CDR3 length is 13 residues. In DNA, the CDR3 is TGCAGTGCTAGTGGCAGGGCCAATTCAGAGCAGTACTTC. Protein: CSASGRANSEQYF.

This clone was detected only once. V usage is TRBV7-8 and J usage is TRBJ2-5; TRBD2 matches at 10 bases. Germline trimming cut 3 bases from V and 5 bases from J; bases unmatched to any gene: 18. Germline CDR1 SGHVS, CDR2 FQNEAQ. This CDR3 has 19 amino acids. In nucleotides, the CDR3 is TGTGCCAGCAGCTTGTCTCCCTTAAATTTAGCGGGAGGAGGGGAGACCCAGTACTTC. Its translation: CASSLSPLNLAGGGETQYF.

The rearrangement joins TRBV2 to TRBJ2-7, with TRBD1 identical over 8 bases. Germline V gene sequence: CDR1 SNHLY, CDR2 FYNNEI. This CDR3 is built from 16 residues. V shed 6 bases, J shed 4 bases, and the junction held 14 bases outside the gene matches. In DNA, the CDR3 is TGTGCCAGCAGGATGCTTGGCCAGGGGGCACGGTACGAGCAGTACTTC. This codes for CASRMLGQGARYEQYF.

J is TRBJ2-2 and V is TRBV4-2; 7 bases are shared with TRBD2. This CDR3 spans 16 amino acids. J lost 4 bases, V lost 3 bases, and 8 bases had no gene match. The germline gives CDR1 LGHNA, CDR2 YNFKEQ. CDR3 sequence reads: CASSQGNGRLTGELFF. CDR3 nucleotides: TGTGCCAGCAGCCAGGGAAACGGGAGGCTCACCGGGGAGCTGTTTTTT.

This clone was observed a single time. This rearrangement joins TRBV6-6 to TRBJ2-1, with 14 bases matching TRBD2. The CDR3 loop spans 16 amino acids. Germline CDR1 MNHNY, CDR2 SVGAGI (reference sequence). With 6 bases clipped from V and 8 bases from J, the junction kept 9 bases outside the gene matches. CDR3 region: CASSDQTSGRGDEQFF. Here the CDR3 DNA reads TGTGCCAGCAGCGATCAGACTAGCGGGAGGGGAGATGAGCAGTTCTTC.